The 5 T cell receptor beta chains reported below all come from one sample, sequenced in a study of cytomegalovirus exposure and HLA in healthy donors. Primers for the PCR totalled 60 Vbeta and 13 Jbeta. The table came from immunoSEQ multiplex PCR; TCRdb's copy has only in-frame clones and leaves some out. This repertoire shows approximately 74,000 clones, approximately 80% found once; its top ten account for around 2.9%. Sequencing used PBMCs. The source is a woman in her 30s in good health and CMV-seronegative.

The V call is TRBV6-6, the J call TRBJ2-3, with D possibly being TRBD2 (6 bases). V lost 5 bases and J lost 11, with 17 bases in between. The V gene's germline CDR1 is MNHNY and CDR2 SVGAGI (reference sequence). The CDR3 is 13 amino acids. The CDR3 sequence is CASSPPSGTGQYF. CDR3 sequence (DNA): TGTGCCAGCAGTCCACCGTCCGGGACTGGGCAGTATTTT.

V gene TRBV6-5 combines with J gene TRBJ1-1; TRBD1 is a possible D gene (5 bases). The V gene's germline CDR1 is MNHEY and CDR2 SVGAGI. The CDR3 loop spans 14 amino acids. V lost 2 bases and J 0 bases, leaving 7 bases between the germline ends. The CDR3 reads CASSYGRVNTEAFF. DNA for the CDR3: TGTGCCAGCAGTTACGGCAGGGTGAACACTGAAGCTTTCTTT.

The chain links TRBV28 to TRBJ2-5; D may be TRBD2 (6 bases). This CDR3 has 14 amino acids. Between the trimmed V and J ends, which lost 3 bases and 11 bases, there was a span of 19 bases. CDR1 is MDHEN, CDR2 SYDVKM, per germline. Written as DNA, the CDR3 is TGTGCCAGCAGTTTTGAGGTAGGCGGGGATGTGCAGTACTTC. Translated, it gives CASSFEVGGDVQYF.

This chain joins TRBV9 and TRBJ2-1; 8 positions match TRBD2. The V and J ends lost 6 bases and 4 bases, in that order; junction bases with no gene match: 9. The CDR3 has 15 residues. Looked up from germline, CDR1 is SGDLS and CDR2 is YYNGEE. CDR3 DNA sequence: TGTGCCAGCACCCCCACCGGGGGGGATTACAATGAGCAGTTCTTC. This translates into CASTPTGGDYNEQFF.

A few counts support this clone. The chain couples TRBV7-8 to TRBJ2-3; 11 bases line up with TRBD2. J was trimmed by 0 bases and V by 5 bases; bases with no gene match: 10. This CDR3 is built from 18 residues. In germline, CDR1 is SGHVS, CDR2 FQNEAQ. The CDR3 nucleotides are TGTGCCAGCAGCCCTGACCCCCTAGCGGGGGGAAGCACAGATACGCAGTATTTT. The encoded protein is CASSPDPLAGGSTDTQYF.